The next 21 T cell receptor beta chains were all read from a single sample in a study of control samples from healthy donors and cancer patients. Produced via immunoSEQ multiplex PCR; TCRdb's table is partial and in-frame only. The sample carries around 100,000 clones, around 89% recorded once. Sequenced sample: blood. The receptors come from a woman in her 70s in good health.

The CDR3 loop reads CASNPGGPLNEQFF. CDR3 bases: TGTGCCAGCAATCCGGGGGGGCCCCTCAATGAGCAGTTCTTC. The chain joins TRBV6-5 to TRBJ2-1; 8 bases map to TRBD2. V lost 7 bases and J lost 6; bases outside the gene matches: 8. The germline V gene encodes CDR1 MNHEY and CDR2 SVGAGI. The CDR3 has 14 amino acids.

The chain has TRBV19 and TRBJ1-5, with D unclear. This CDR3 comprises 16 residues. The V end lost 4 bases, the J end lost 0 bases, and 13 bases lay between the germline ends. The germline V gene has CDR1 LNHDA and CDR2 SQIVND (reference sequence). The CDR3 bases are TGTGCCAGTAGTAGCGTTTCGGGGTTTAGCAATCAGCCCCAGCATTTT. This sequence encodes CASSSVSGFSNQPQHF.

The rearrangement uses TRBV6-5 and TRBJ1-1, with D uncertain. From germline, CDR1 is MNHEY and CDR2 SVGAGI. The CDR3 spans 14 residues. V gave up 6 bases and J gave up 5 bases, with 16 bases separating them. The CDR3 loop reads CASSLPGVGTEAFF. In DNA form, the CDR3 reads TGTGCCAGCAGCCTACCCGGGGTTGGGACTGAAGCTTTCTTT.

The chain is built from TRBV6-1 and TRBJ1-4, with unresolved D. Per germline, CDR1 MNHNS and CDR2 SASEGT. The V gene lost 7 bases and the J gene lost 7 bases, with 22 bases spanning the gap. This CDR3 comprises 16 residues. CDR3 nucleotide sequence: TGTGCCAGCACCGAAGCCAGGACCTTGGGCGGTGAAAAACTGTTTTTT. Its translation: CASTEARTLGGEKLFF.

The CDR3 DNA reads as TGCAGCGTTACTCCCGGGACAGGGAGGAATGGCTACACCTTC. This gives the protein CSVTPGTGRNGYTF. This rearrangement joins TRBV29-1 to TRBJ1-2; TRBD1 agrees at 9 bases. J lost 6 bases, V lost 5 bases, and 10 bases had no gene match. The V gene's germline CDR1 is SQVTM and CDR2 ANQGSEA. The CDR3 consists of 14 residues. Variable domain in full (rest from reference TRBV29-1 and TRBJ1-2): SAVISQKPSRDICQRGTSLTIQCQVDSQVTMMFWYRQQPGQSLTLIATANQGSEATYESGFVIDKFPISRPNLTFSTLTVSNMSPEDSSIYLCSVTPGTGRNGYTFGSGTRLTVV.

This clone was counted only a few times. The chain uses TRBV28 and TRBJ2-7; perhaps TRBD2 as D (6 bases). With 6 bases removed from V and 9 bases from J, the gap between germline ends came to 18 bases. From germline, CDR1 is MDHEN and CDR2 SYDVKM. The CDR3 is 13 residues long. CDR3: CASRTAGPTGQYF. The CDR3 DNA reads TGTGCCAGCAGAACCGCGGGGCCTACGGGGCAGTACTTC.

The chain joins TRBV19 to TRBJ1-2, with a tentative D call TRBD1 (6 bases). CDR1 LNHDA and CDR2 SQIVND come from the germline V gene (reference sequence). The germline V and J ends were trimmed by 4 bases and 4 bases, with 10 bases remaining between them. CDR3 size: 13 residues. The DNA of the CDR3 is TGTGCCAGTAGTACTCCCAGGGGCTATGGCTACACCTTC. It specifies CASSTPRGYGYTF.

The chain carries TRBV11-2 and TRBJ2-5, with a tentative D call TRBD1 (6 bases). Per the germline V gene, CDR1 is SGHAT and CDR2 is FQNNGV. This CDR3 has 13 amino acids. V gave up 5 bases and J gave up 3 bases, with 10 bases separating them. The CDR3 region has the DNA TGTGCCAGCAGCCTGGGGGCAGAAGAGACCCAGTACTTC. It encodes CASSLGAEETQYF.

This clone was observed a few times. This CDR3 reads CASMGSGTEAFF. The CDR3 coding sequence is TGTGCCAGCATGGGTAGTGGCACTGAAGCTTTCTTT. V usage is TRBV25-1 and J usage is TRBJ1-1; the D is unclear. This CDR3 contains 12 residues. Deletions cut 7 bases from V and 4 bases from J, with 10 bases between. From germline, CDR1 is MGHDK and CDR2 SYGVNS. Full variable domain (missing parts from reference TRBV25-1 and TRBJ1-1): EADIYQTPRYLVIGTGKKITLECSQTMGHDKMYWYQQDPGMELHLIHYSYGVNSTEKGDLSSESTVSRIRTEHFPLTLESARPSHTSQYLCASMGSGTEAFFGQGTRLTVV.

CDR3 DNA: TGTGCCAGCAGTGAAGACAAGGCCCTTTGGGAAAAACTGTTTTTT. It codes for CASSEDKALWEKLFF. This chain connects TRBV6-1 to TRBJ1-4; D ambiguous. The CDR3 contains 15 residues. Germline V lookup: CDR1 MNHNS, CDR2 SASEGT. Trimming took off 1 base at V and 8 bases at J, with 14 bases between the two ends.

The V and J genes are TRBV6-5 and TRBJ1-3; tentatively, D is TRBD1 (5 bases). This CDR3 is 15 amino acids long. CDR1 is MNHEY, CDR2 SVGAGI, per germline. Trimming shortened V by 6 bases and J by 1 base, and 13 bases separated the two germline ends. The DNA for the CDR3 is TGTGCCAGCAGCCAACCCCCAGGGTCTGGAAACACCATATATTTT. Translated: CASSQPPGSGNTIYF.

The chain joins TRBV4-3 to TRBJ2-7; the D gene could be TRBD1 or TRBD2 (5 bases each). V was clipped by 0 bases and J by 5 bases, with 17 bases between them. Germline V lookup: CDR1 LGHNA, CDR2 YSLEER. The CDR3 is made up of 16 amino acids. CDR3 residues: CASSQDPGTSIHEQYF. The CDR3 bases are TGCGCCAGCAGCCAAGACCCTGGGACCTCGATCCACGAGCAGTACTTC.

This chain uses TRBV3-1 (or the pseudogene TRBV3-2) with TRBJ1-5, with D tentatively TRBD1 (6 bases). The CDR3 has 13 residues. Germline V lookup: CDR1 LGHDT, CDR2 YNNKEL (reference sequence). The V and J ends lost 6 bases and 9 bases respectively, with 15 bases between them. CDR3 residues: CASRGHPHGPQHF. The CDR3 DNA reads TGTGCCAGCAGGGGACACCCCCATGGGCCCCAGCATTTT.

This chain connects TRBV29-1 to TRBJ2-4; 8 bases match TRBD2. The J segment lost 1 base and the V segment lost 4 bases, leaving 15 bases of the junction unmatched. This CDR3 is built from 18 residues. CDR1 is SQVTM, CDR2 ANQGSEA, per germline. This CDR3 reads CSVGEPPGGPRAKNIQYF. The CDR3 coding sequence is TGCAGCGTTGGCGAACCCCCGGGGGGGCCAAGGGCCAAAAACATTCAGTACTTC.

This clone appeared once. The rearrangement joins TRBV19 to TRBJ2-5, with D possibly matching TRBD1 (7 bases). The better agreement between TRBJ2-7 and the DNA end casts doubt on the J call. Germline CDR1 and CDR2: LNHDA and SQIVND (reference sequence). The CDR3 is made up of 15 amino acids. CDR3 in amino acids: CASTPSKAGGGEQYF. CDR3 DNA: TGTGCCAGTACCCCGAGTAAGGCAGGGGGAGGCGAGCAGTACTTC.

The chain links TRBV7-3 to TRBJ2-3; no firm D call. The V gene's germline CDR1 is SGHTA and CDR2 FQGTGA. Trimming pared 4 bases from V and 5 bases from J, leaving 10 bases between. The CDR3 is 13 amino acids. This chain's CDR3 is CASSSSSQDTQYF. The CDR3 DNA is TGTGCCAGCAGCTCGTCCTCCCAAGATACGCAGTATTTT. Combining the CDR3 with reference TRBV7-3 and TRBJ2-3 gives the whole variable domain GAGVSQTPSNKVTEKGKYVELRCDPISGHTALYWYRQSLGQGPEFLIYFQGTGAADDSGLPNDRFFAVRPEGSVSTLKIQRTERGDSAVYLCASSSSSQDTQYFGPGTRLTVL.

The chain couples TRBV5-4 to TRBJ1-6; D unresolved. CDR1 is SGHNT and CDR2 is YYREEE in the germline V gene (reference sequence). CDR3 size: 14 residues. Trimming pared 3 bases from V and 9 bases from J, leaving 13 bases between. CDR3 in DNA: TGTGCCAGCAGCTCTACACTAGAGGGTTCACCCCTCCACTTT. Translating it yields CASSSTLEGSPLHF.

The chain has TRBV7-2 and TRBJ1-2; the D is unclear. The germline CDR1 and CDR2 sequences are SGHTA and FQGNSA. With 6 bases removed from V and 4 bases from J, the gap between germline ends came to 15 bases. The CDR3 contains 14 residues. The CDR3 is CASSSDGLGYGYTF. The CDR3 DNA is TGTGCCAGCAGTTCCGACGGCCTGGGCTATGGCTACACCTTC.

The V call is TRBV11-2, the J call TRBJ1-2; no definite D call. Trimming cost V 5 bases and J 5 bases, with 9 bases left between them. Per the germline V gene, CDR1 is SGHAT and CDR2 is FQNNGV. The CDR3 contains 12 residues. The CDR3 loop is CASSPSGYGYTF. As DNA, the CDR3 is TGTGCCAGCAGCCCTTCAGGTTATGGCTACACCTTC. Full variable domain (rest looked up from reference TRBV11-2 and TRBJ1-2): EAGVAQSPRYKIIEKRQSVAFWCNPISGHATLYWYQQILGQGPKLLIQFQNNGVVDDSQLPKDRFSAERLKGVDSTLKIQPAKLEDSAVYLCASSPSGYGYTFGSGTRLTVV.

J is TRBJ2-1 and V is TRBV21-1; the tabulated D call, TRBD1, remains unverified against the DNA. TRBV21-1 counts as a pseudogene. CDR3 length equals 16 residues. CDR3 DNA sequence: TGTGCCAGCAGCAAAGAGGTAGCAGGGCTGTACAATGAGCAGTTCTTC. Protein product: CASSKEVAGLYNEQFF.

The genes are TRBV9 and TRBJ2-1; D possibly corresponds to TRBD2 (6 bases). Germline CDR1 and CDR2: SGDLS and YYNGEE. V was cut by 1 base and J by 4 bases, with 15 bases left in between. The CDR3 extends over 16 amino acids. This CDR3 reads CASSVRVGSSYNEQFF. In DNA form, the CDR3 reads TGTGCCAGCAGCGTAAGGGTCGGGAGTTCTTACAATGAGCAGTTCTTC.